These 17 T cell receptor beta chains came from one sample sequenced in a study of blood T cell repertoires in COVID-19 (dated by TCRdb to about 2020). Libraries came from the immunoSEQ multiplex PCR assay. Held by TCRdb, this immuneACCESS table contains in-frame sequences only and omits some clones. Under half of the omission traces to an unresolved V gene where checked; the cause of the rest is unknown. The sample contains about 210,000 clones, around 86% of them found a single time. The ten largest clonotypes hold around 3.1% of the sample. Material for sequencing was peripheral blood. The receptors stem from a man aged 60-69 years with acute or convalescent COVID-19.

V gene TRBV6-6 combines with J gene TRBJ2-3; 10 nucleotides align to TRBD2. CDR3 length: 18 amino acids. V shed 5 bases and J 2 bases; nucleotides not matched to a gene: 13. Per the germline V gene, CDR1 is MNHNY and CDR2 is SVGAGI (reference sequence). The CDR3 sequence is CASSPSRPSGRPTDTQYF. The DNA of the CDR3 is TGTGCCAGCAGTCCCAGTCGCCCTAGCGGGAGACCCACAGATACGCAGTATTTT.

The chain is built from TRBV27 and TRBJ2-3; TRBD2 matches at 13 bases. From germline, CDR1 is MNHEY and CDR2 SMNVEV (reference sequence). Germline trimming cut 5 bases from V and 2 bases from J; bases unmatched to any gene: 10. This CDR3 is built from 18 residues. CDR3 sequence: CASSARTSGGTLTDTQYF. In DNA form, the CDR3 reads TGTGCCAGCAGTGCCCGGACTAGCGGGGGCACCCTCACAGATACGCAGTATTTT.

The V gene is TRBV19, the J gene TRBJ1-2; the D gene is possibly TRBD1 (6 bases). There are 12 residues in the CDR3. V dropped 3 bases and J dropped 8 bases, with 10 bases sitting between them. Germline V gene sequence: CDR1 LNHDA, CDR2 SQIVND (reference sequence). The CDR3 spells CASSIRTAGYTF. For the CDR3, the DNA is TGTGCCAGTAGTATTAGGACAGCCGGCTACACCTTC. Full variable domain (outside the CDR3, taken from reference TRBV19 and TRBJ1-2): DGGITQSPKYLFRKEGQNVTLSCEQNLNHDAMYWYRQDPGQGLRLIYYSQIVNDFQKGDIAEGYSVSREKKESFPLTVTSAQKNPTAFYLCASSIRTAGYTFGSGTRLTVV.

V is TRBV2 and J is TRBJ1-1; 9 positions agree with TRBD1. In germline, CDR1 is SNHLY, CDR2 FYNNEI. The CDR3 length is 17 residues. With V trimmed by 4 bases and J by 1 base, 10 bases remained unmatched. The CDR3 sequence: CASSVQGAGSGNTEAFF. For the CDR3, the DNA is TGTGCCAGCAGTGTACAGGGGGCAGGATCCGGGAACACTGAAGCTTTCTTT.

The chain uses TRBV6-5 and TRBJ2-7; 11 nucleotides line up with TRBD1. After removal of 6 bases from V and 5 bases from J, the junction contained 6 bases not matched to a gene. This CDR3 is built from 14 residues. Germline CDR1 and CDR2: MNHEY and SVGAGI. The CDR3 is CASRGDRGSHEQYF. The CDR3 DNA reads TGTGCCAGCAGGGGGGACAGGGGGTCCCACGAGCAGTACTTC.

V and J are TRBV9 and TRBJ1-4, with D possibly being TRBD1 (5 bases). This CDR3 region has 18 residues. V dropped 1 base and J dropped 0 bases, with 16 bases sitting between them. In germline, CDR1 is SGDLS, CDR2 YYNGEE. The CDR3, as DNA: TGTGCCAGCAGCGTATCTTCAGGGCTATTTGCAACTAATGAAAAACTGTTTTTT. It codes for CASSVSSGLFATNEKLFF.

The chain is built from TRBV25-1 and TRBJ1-4; 9 positions match TRBD1. The CDR3 loop spans 15 amino acids. Germline loops: CDR1 MGHDK, CDR2 SYGVNS. V shed 3 bases and J 6 bases; nucleotides not matched to a gene: 5. The CDR3 DNA sequence: TGTGCCAGCAGTGACTCCGGGACAGGGTATGAAAAACTGTTTTTT. It is translated as CASSDSGTGYEKLFF.

The chain employs TRBV9 and TRBJ2-1; D remains unclear. There are 16 residues in the CDR3. Trimming removed 0 bases at V and 2 bases at J, with 12 bases between. CDR1 is SGDLS and CDR2 is YYNGEE in the germline V gene. CDR3 nucleotides: TGTGCCAGCAGCGTAGCTTCCGGCGGCACCTACAATGAGCAGTTCTTC. Translated: CASSVASGGTYNEQFF.

This clone has just one count. This sequence joins TRBV15 and TRBJ2-5, with 7 bases fitting TRBD1. The CDR3 length is 16 residues. Germline trimming cut 1 base from V and 1 base from J; bases unmatched to any gene: 6. Germline V gives CDR1 LNHNV, CDR2 YYDKDF (reference sequence). The CDR3 is CATSRGNRGPQETQYF. The CDR3 nucleotides are TGTGCCACCAGCAGAGGTAACAGGGGTCCCCAAGAGACCCAGTACTTC.

V is TRBV19 and J is TRBJ2-2, with D tentatively TRBD1 (6 bases). V was clipped by 5 bases and J by 3 bases, with 16 bases between them. Germline assignment: CDR1 LNHDA and CDR2 SQIVND (reference sequence). The CDR3 is 16 amino acids. The CDR3: CASSPIGQYYTGELFF. CDR3 nucleotide sequence: TGTGCCAGTAGTCCCATAGGACAGTATTACACCGGGGAGCTGTTTTTT. The variable domain in full, with the rest retrieved from reference TRBV19 and TRBJ2-2, is DGGITQSPKYLFRKEGQNVTLSCEQNLNHDAMYWYRQDPGQGLRLIYYSQIVNDFQKGDIAEGYSVSREKKESFPLTVTSAQKNPTAFYLCASSPIGQYYTGELFFGEGSRLTVL.

J is TRBJ1-1 and V is TRBV12-5; D not certain. V shed 2 bases and J shed 2 bases, with 6 bases lying between them. Germline CDR1 LGHNT, CDR2 FRNRAP. The CDR3 has 13 residues. The CDR3 region is CASGLTRNTEAFF. As DNA, the CDR3 is TGTGCTAGTGGTTTGACGAGAAACACTGAAGCTTTCTTT.

The chain is built from TRBV6-5 and TRBJ2-1; D might be TRBD2 (5 bases). Germline values: CDR1 MNHEY, CDR2 SVGAGI. CDR3 length: 12 amino acids. The V end was cut by 6 bases, the J end by 13 bases, with 16 bases between. The CDR3 protein is CASSRPGNGQFF. CDR3 sequence (DNA): TGTGCCAGCAGCCGCCCGGGGAATGGTCAGTTCTTC.

This chain links TRBV3-1 (or the pseudogene TRBV3-2) with TRBJ1-2; D unclear. CDR3 length equals 15 residues. From germline, CDR1 is LGHDT and CDR2 YNNKEL (reference sequence). Trimming took off 1 base at V and 1 base at J, with 10 bases between the two ends. The CDR3 here is CASSQGGWGNYGYTF. DNA of the CDR3: TGTGCCAGCAGCCAAGGCGGGTGGGGTAACTATGGCTACACCTTC.

This clone was seen only once. The chain joins TRBV10-3 to TRBJ1-5; 7 nucleotides line up with TRBD1. In germline, CDR1 is ENHRY, CDR2 SYGVKD. V lost 0 bases to trimming and J lost 0 bases; unmatched junction nucleotides: 2. The length of the CDR3 is 16 residues. CDR3 residues: CAISESTGPSNQPQHF. DNA of the CDR3: TGTGCCATCAGTGAGTCGACAGGGCCTAGCAATCAGCCCCAGCATTTT.

V is TRBV6-5 and J is TRBJ1-6, with 8 bases lining up with TRBD1. V lost 6 bases and J lost 6; bases outside the gene matches: 4. This CDR3 region has 14 residues. Germline V gives CDR1 MNHEY, CDR2 SVGAGI. CDR3 region: CASRDTGGNSPLHF. CDR3 in DNA: TGTGCCAGCAGGGATACAGGGGGTAATTCACCCCTCCACTTT.

This clone was observed at least ten times. V is TRBV14 and J is TRBJ1-2; 9 nucleotides agree with TRBD1. Trimming at V came to 4 bases and at J to 2 bases, leaving 5 bases not matched to a gene. Per the germline V gene, CDR1 is SGHDN and CDR2 is FVKESK. The CDR3 consists of 15 residues. Here the CDR3 DNA reads TGTGCCAGCAGCCTCGGGACAGGGCCGAACTATGGCTACACCTTC. Its protein is CASSLGTGPNYGYTF.

The chain joins TRBV3-1 (or the pseudogene TRBV3-2) to TRBJ2-5; 12 bases fit TRBD2. The ends lost 6 bases at V and 1 base at J; junction bases unmatched: 6. The CDR3 runs to 16 residues. Germline CDR1 and CDR2: LGHDT and YNNKEL (reference sequence). The CDR3 bases are TGTGCCAGCAGGGAACGACTAGCGGGGGCCCAAGAGACCCAGTACTTC. Its translation: CASRERLAGAQETQYF.